This TCR beta chain stems from a study of T cell repertoires in cytomegalovirus infection. Study details: Signatures in public TCR beta sequences pointed to both CMV infection and matching HLA type.

TCRdb used MiXCR to reprocess the reads, holding one entry per CDR3 protein. The sample holds approximately 400,000 distinct CDR3 sequences, about a third seen once. Germline V lookup: CDR1 SGHVS, CDR2 FNYEAQ. This CDR3 contains 16 residues. V was trimmed by 1 base and J by 5 bases, leaving 14 bases between them. Findings of the study overall: Identification of carriers of CMV plus the relevant HLA was achieved through cumulative public TCR beta family frequency.

This clonotype was seen at least ten times. Its specificity is not known. The V and J genes are TRBV7-6 and TRBJ1-4, with a possible D match to TRBD1 (6 bases). Sequenced input: PBMCs. The origin of this receptor is a human donor in good health (CMV status not recorded). Some clones in this sample may be carry-over from other donors' samples. CDR3: CASSLVPSTGNEKLFF. CDR3 nucleotide sequence: TGTGCCAGCAGCTTAGTTCCTTCGACAGGAAATGAAAAACTGTTTTTT.